This is a list of T cell receptor beta chains from one sample in a study of CD8 T cells in ankylosing spondylitis. Each CDR3 protein gets one entry after TCRdb re-called the 5' RACE reads with MiXCR. The data hold some 33,000 distinct CDR3 sequences, with 11% to 15% observed a single time. Specimen: blood. The receptors derive from a male donor with ankylosing spondylitis or in good health (not recorded which). The CDR3 runs from the conserved cysteine through the conserved F or W. The D gene is left open where the match is weak. Clone size is shown for a subset of rows, as once, few, many or a class of expanded clone.

CDR3: CASSSSANEKLFF; DNA: TGTGCCAGCAGTTCCTCAGCTAATGAAAAACTGTTTTTT; D: .; V: TRBV6-6; J: TRBJ1-4; size: .
CDR3: CASRSLRRDYSNQPQHF; DNA: TGCGCCAGCCGGAGCCTTCGCAGGGACTATAGCAATCAGCCCCAGCATTTT; D: .; V: TRBV10-1; J: TRBJ1-5; size: few
CDR3: CSVSSGGAGEQFF; DNA: TGCAGCGTTTCTTCAGGGGGGGCGGGTGAGCAGTTCTTC; D: .; V: TRBV29-1; J: TRBJ2-1; size: .
CDR3: CASTPGLASYEQYF; DNA: TGTGCCAGCACCCCGGGACTAGCGAGTTACGAGCAGTACTTC; D: TRBD2; V: TRBV7-2; J: TRBJ2-7; size: .
CDR3: CASSQTELAKNIQYF; DNA: TGTGCCAGCAGTCAAACAGAACTAGCCAAAAACATTCAGTACTTC; D: .; V: TRBV28; J: TRBJ2-4; size: few
CDR3: CASSPRQGGFTDTQYF; DNA: TGTGCTAGCAGCCCCCGTCAGGGAGGGTTCACAGATACGCAGTATTTT; D: TRBD2; V: TRBV7-7; J: TRBJ2-3; size: few
CDR3: CATSKDVQGEKLFF; DNA: TGTGCCACCAGCAAGGACGTGCAGGGGGAAAAACTGTTTTTT; D: .; V: TRBV15; J: TRBJ1-4; size: few
CDR3: CASSLLGTGANVLTF; DNA: TGCGCCAGCAGCTTGTTGGGCACTGGGGCCAACGTCCTGACTTTC; D: .; V: TRBV5-1; J: TRBJ2-6; size: .
CDR3: CASSPRPGTNTGELFF; DNA: TGTGCCAGCTCACCGAGACCCGGGACTAACACCGGGGAGCTGTTTTTT; D: .; V: TRBV18; J: TRBJ2-2; size: few
CDR3: CASSPNRNTGELFF; DNA: TGTGCCAGCAGCCCTAACAGGAACACCGGGGAGCTGTTTTTT; D: .; V: TRBV4-2; J: TRBJ2-2; size: .
CDR3: CASSPHQYRQVPNTEAFF; DNA: TGTGCCAGCAGCCCCCACCAGTACAGACAGGTCCCGAACACTGAAGCTTTCTTT; D: .; V: TRBV11-2; J: TRBJ1-1; size: few
CDR3: CASSEYNEQFF; DNA: TGTGCCAGCAGTGAGTACAATGAGCAGTTCTTC; D: .; V: TRBV28; J: TRBJ2-1; size: many
CDR3: CASAPGFTNEKLFF; DNA: TGTGCCAGCGCCCCAGGGTTTACTAATGAAAAACTGTTTTTT; D: .; V: TRBV7-2; J: TRBJ1-4; size: .
CDR3: CSVKTWETQYF; DNA: TGCAGCGTCAAGACGTGGGAGACCCAGTACTTC; D: .; V: TRBV29-1; J: TRBJ2-5; size: few
CDR3: CASSLFRTNTGELFF; DNA: TGCGCCAGCAGCTTGTTCCGGACCAACACCGGGGAGCTGTTTTTT; D: .; V: TRBV5-1; J: TRBJ2-2; size: few
CDR3: CAISEFRGGNEQYF; DNA: TGTGCCATCAGTGAGTTCAGGGGAGGGAACGAGCAGTACTTC; D: .; V: TRBV10-3; J: TRBJ2-7; size: .
CDR3: CASSVSRARGEQYF; DNA: TGTGCCAGCAGTGTCAGTAGGGCTAGAGGTGAGCAGTACTTC; D: .; V: TRBV6-1; J: TRBJ2-7; size: .
CDR3: CASSPGTGGGQPQHF; DNA: TGCGCCAGCAGCCCGGGGACAGGGGGCGGTCAGCCCCAGCATTTT; D: TRBD1; V: TRBV5-1; J: TRBJ1-5; size: .
CDR3: CSARGPTLNQPQHF; DNA: TGCAGTGCTAGGGGGCCTACCCTCAATCAGCCCCAGCATTTT; D: .; V: TRBV20-1; J: TRBJ1-5; size: many
CDR3: CASSFRTGRNTGELFF; DNA: TGCGCCAGCAGCTTTCGTACAGGGCGCAACACCGGGGAGCTGTTTTTT; D: .; V: TRBV5-1; J: TRBJ2-2; size: many
CDR3: CASIGQGAYEQYF; DNA: TGTGCCAGCATAGGACAGGGCGCCTACGAGCAGTACTTC; D: TRBD1; V: TRBV28; J: TRBJ2-7; size: .
CDR3: CASRLGAWGNQPQHF; DNA: TGTGCCAGCAGACTGGGAGCGTGGGGCAATCAGCCCCAGCATTTT; D: .; V: TRBV28; J: TRBJ1-5; size: .
CDR3: CASSTLAESFNEQFF; DNA: TGCGCCAGCAGCACTCTAGCGGAATCTTTCAATGAGCAGTTCTTC; D: TRBD2; V: TRBV5-1; J: TRBJ2-1; size: few
CDR3: CSARVRSTPYNEQFF; DNA: TGCAGTGCTAGAGTGCGGAGTACCCCCTACAATGAGCAGTTCTTC; D: .; V: TRBV20-1; J: TRBJ2-1; size: few
CDR3: CASSSGILSGNTIYF; DNA: TGCGCCAGCAGCTCCGGGATACTCTCTGGAAACACCATATATTTT; D: .; V: TRBV5-1; J: TRBJ1-3; size: few
CDR3: CASSFDRNTEAFF; DNA: TGTGCCAGCAGCTTTGACAGGAACACTGAAGCTTTCTTT; D: .; V: TRBV5-5; J: TRBJ1-1; size: few
CDR3: CASSFPSGDGGYEQYF; DNA: TGTGCCAGCAGCTTTCCTAGCGGGGACGGGGGTTACGAGCAGTACTTC; D: TRBD2; V: TRBV11-2; J: TRBJ2-7; size: few
CDR3: CASSRDSSKNIQYF; DNA: TGTGCCAGCAGCCGGGACAGCTCCAAAAACATTCAGTACTTC; D: TRBD1; V: TRBV9; J: TRBJ2-4; size: .
CDR3: CSAGPGVGETQYF; DNA: TGCAGTGCTGGCCCGGGGGTCGGGGAGACCCAGTACTTC; D: .; V: TRBV20-1; J: TRBJ2-5; size: few
CDR3: CASMTSGSYEQYF; DNA: TGTGCCAGTATGACTAGCGGGAGCTACGAGCAGTACTTC; D: TRBD2; V: TRBV28; J: TRBJ2-7; size: few
CDR3: CSVEDHETGWYEQYF; DNA: TGCAGCGTTGAAGATCATGAGACAGGGTGGTACGAGCAGTACTTC; D: TRBD1; V: TRBV29-1; J: TRBJ2-7; size: .
CDR3: CASSKRSRGEGETQYF; DNA: TGTGCCAGCAGCAAAAGGAGCAGGGGGGAAGGAGAGACCCAGTACTTC; D: .; V: TRBV21-1; J: TRBJ2-5; size: .
CDR3: CATSDPRFAGGSNQPQHF; DNA: TGTGCCACCAGTGATCCCAGGTTCGCCGGGGGGAGCAATCAGCCCCAGCATTTT; D: .; V: TRBV24-1; J: TRBJ1-5; size: .
CDR3: CASSLGGSGNTIYF; DNA: TGTGCCAGCAGCTTAGGAGGATCAGGAAACACCATATATTTT; D: .; V: TRBV11-2; J: TRBJ1-3; size: few
CDR3: CASSRFGTSVSDTQYF; DNA: TGTGCCAGCAGCCGATTCGGGACTAGCGTAAGCGATACGCAGTATTTT; D: TRBD2; V: TRBV14; J: TRBJ2-3; size: .
CDR3: CASRRATGGHTGELFF; DNA: TGTGCCAGCAGGCGGGCCACAGGGGGCCACACCGGGGAGCTGTTTTTT; D: TRBD1; V: TRBV12-3/TRBV12-4; J: TRBJ2-2; size: few
CDR3: CASSYRGPYEQYF; DNA: TGTGCCAGCAGTTACCGGGGCCCATACGAGCAGTACTTC; D: .; V: TRBV6-6; J: TRBJ2-7; size: .
CDR3: CSARARAKRGPTGELFF; DNA: TGCAGTGCTAGAGCCAGGGCAAAGCGGGGGCCCACCGGGGAGCTGTTTTTT; D: TRBD2; V: TRBV20-1; J: TRBJ2-2; size: few
CDR3: CASGGVAPDTQYF; DNA: TGTGCCAGTGGGGGGGTGGCCCCGGATACGCAGTATTTT; D: TRBD2; V: TRBV6-6; J: TRBJ2-3; size: .
CDR3: CASSLGQGTNSPLHF; DNA: TGCGCCAGCAGCTTGGGACAGGGCACTAATTCACCCCTCCACTTT; D: TRBD1; V: TRBV5-1; J: TRBJ1-6; size: few
CDR3: CASSGGRRQGTNTEAFF; DNA: TGCGCCAGCAGCGGGGGGAGAAGACAGGGAACGAACACTGAAGCTTTCTTT; D: TRBD1; V: TRBV5-1; J: TRBJ1-1; size: few
CDR3: CASSGIASSYNEQFF; DNA: TGTGCCAGCAGCGGAATAGCCAGCTCCTACAATGAGCAGTTCTTC; D: .; V: TRBV7-3; J: TRBJ2-1; size: .
CDR3: CSGVSPGVHEQFF; DNA: TGCAGCGGTGTCAGCCCCGGAGTCCATGAGCAGTTCTTC; D: .; V: TRBV29-1; J: TRBJ2-1; size: few